A selection of T cell receptor beta chains follows, all from one sample in a study of CD8+ T cells in alopecia areata. This table comes from immunoSEQ multiplex PCR, and its TCRdb copy is limited to in-frame clones, with some not included. The sample has more than 10,000 clones, roughly 60% seen once. The source was skin, collected at week 0. The receptors come from a human donor with alopecia areata. CDR3s include the opening cysteine and the closing phenylalanine or tryptophan. Fields, in order: D gene, J gene, V gene, clone size, CDR3 DNA, CDR3 protein. D genes are given only for firm matches. Clone sizes are given selectively: once, few, many, or a class where the clone is expanded.

d_call: TRBD2
j_call: TRBJ2-7
v_call: TRBV30
clone_size: -
cdr3_nt: TGTGCCTGGAGCCGAACTAGCGATTTTTCCGAGCAGTACTTC
cdr3_aa: CAWSRTSDFSEQYF

d_call: -
j_call: TRBJ1-3
v_call: TRBV2
clone_size: -
cdr3_nt: TGTGCCAGCAGTTACCGGGAGGGGCCCTCTGGAAACACCATATATTTT
cdr3_aa: CASSYREGPSGNTIYF

d_call: -
j_call: TRBJ1-4
v_call: TRBV29-1
clone_size: -
cdr3_nt: TGCAGCGTTGCGGATAATGAAAAACTGTTTTTT
cdr3_aa: CSVADNEKLFF

d_call: -
j_call: TRBJ2-7
v_call: TRBV6-5
clone_size: -
cdr3_nt: TGTGCCAGCAGTTACTCCTGGCAGGGGGGGGAGCAGTACTTC
cdr3_aa: CASSYSWQGGEQYF

d_call: -
j_call: TRBJ2-3
v_call: TRBV6-5
clone_size: -
cdr3_nt: TGTGCCAGCAGTTACCGGGGCTCTAGCACAGATACGCAGTATTTT
cdr3_aa: CASSYRGSSTDTQYF

d_call: -
j_call: TRBJ2-1
v_call: TRBV5-1
clone_size: -
cdr3_nt: TGCGCCAGCAGCTTGGGTGTGGGGGTCGTAGAGGAGTTCTTC
cdr3_aa: CASSLGVGVVEEFF

d_call: -
j_call: TRBJ2-7
v_call: TRBV27
clone_size: -
cdr3_nt: TGTGCCAGCAGTTTATTCGGAGGCGAGCAGTACTTC
cdr3_aa: CASSLFGGEQYF

d_call: TRBD2
j_call: TRBJ2-7
v_call: TRBV6-1
clone_size: -
cdr3_nt: TGTGCCAGCAATGATCCGGGACTAGCGAGTTTCTACGAGCAGTACTTC
cdr3_aa: CASNDPGLASFYEQYF

d_call: -
j_call: TRBJ2-7
v_call: TRBV28
clone_size: -
cdr3_nt: TGTGCCAGCAGTTTAGATACGGGGGAGGAAGAGCAGTACTTC
cdr3_aa: CASSLDTGEEEQYF

d_call: -
j_call: TRBJ2-7
v_call: TRBV19
clone_size: -
cdr3_nt: TGTGCCAGTAGTTCAAACCGGGAGAAGGAGGAGCAGTACTTC
cdr3_aa: CASSSNREKEEQYF

d_call: -
j_call: TRBJ2-7
v_call: TRBV30
clone_size: -
cdr3_nt: TGTGCCTGGAGTCGGGGGCTCTCCTACGAGCAGTACTTC
cdr3_aa: CAWSRGLSYEQYF

d_call: -
j_call: TRBJ1-6
v_call: TRBV5-6
clone_size: few
cdr3_nt: TGTGCCAGCAGCTTGGGTACAGGGACTCAACCTAATTCACCCCTCCACTTT
cdr3_aa: CASSLGTGTQPNSPLHF

d_call: -
j_call: TRBJ2-2
v_call: TRBV5-5
clone_size: -
cdr3_nt: TGTGCCAGCAGCTCCAGTGACTCTTACACCGGGGAGCTGTTTTTT
cdr3_aa: CASSSSDSYTGELFF

d_call: -
j_call: TRBJ2-4
v_call: TRBV6-5
clone_size: -
cdr3_nt: TGTGCCAGCAGTTACCGGGACACCAAAAACATTCAGTACTTC
cdr3_aa: CASSYRDTKNIQYF

d_call: -
j_call: TRBJ1-2
v_call: TRBV5-1
clone_size: once
cdr3_nt: TGCGCCAGCAGCTTCACCGTCTACGGAGCCCCCTATGGCTACACCTTC
cdr3_aa: CASSFTVYGAPYGYTF

d_call: TRBD2
j_call: TRBJ2-3
v_call: TRBV7-2
clone_size: -
cdr3_nt: TGTGCCAGCAGCTCGGGACTAGCGGGGACAGATACGCAGTATTTT
cdr3_aa: CASSSGLAGTDTQYF

d_call: TRBD1
j_call: TRBJ1-5
v_call: TRBV7-9
clone_size: -
cdr3_nt: TGTGCCAGCAGCCAGGGGGGCATCGATCAGCCCCAGCATTTT
cdr3_aa: CASSQGGIDQPQHF

d_call: -
j_call: TRBJ2-2
v_call: TRBV5-1
clone_size: -
cdr3_nt: TGCGCCAGCAGCTTGGAAGCAATCACCGGGGAGCTGTTTTTT
cdr3_aa: CASSLEAITGELFF

d_call: -
j_call: TRBJ1-1
v_call: TRBV21-1
clone_size: -
cdr3_nt: TGTGCCAGCAGCAAAAGGCGCGACAGTGACATGAACACTGAAGCTTTCTTT
cdr3_aa: CASSKRRDSDMNTEAFF

d_call: -
j_call: TRBJ1-1
v_call: TRBV9
clone_size: -
cdr3_nt: TGTGCCAGCAGCGTAGGAACAGAGAACACTGAAGCTTTCTTT
cdr3_aa: CASSVGTENTEAFF

d_call: -
j_call: TRBJ1-4
v_call: TRBV6-5
clone_size: -
cdr3_nt: TGTGCCAGCAGTTCTTACTCGACAGCAAGCCGGGAAAAACTGTTTTTT
cdr3_aa: CASSSYSTASREKLFF

d_call: -
j_call: TRBJ2-7
v_call: TRBV19
clone_size: -
cdr3_nt: TGTGCCAGTAGTATCAGTCCACTCCTCGGAGAGCAGTACTTC
cdr3_aa: CASSISPLLGEQYF